This entry lists 21 T cell receptor beta chains sequenced from one sample in a study of cytomegalovirus exposure and HLA in healthy donors. 60 Vbeta and 13 Jbeta primers were used in PCR. Measured with immunoSEQ multiplex PCR; TCRdb has only the in-frame clones, and not every one. The sample has approximately 110,000 clones, around 73% seen once. Sequencing used PBMCs. The source of these receptors is a man between 25 and 39 years old in good health and CMV-seronegative.

On this clone itself: Germline is not matched at one junction end, which may reflect a read error. This sample includes further DNA sequences coding for the same CDR3. The rearrangement joins TRBV11-2 to TRBJ1-4; 9 nucleotides match TRBD1. The CDR3 has 14 residues. CDR1 SGHAT and CDR2 FQNNGV come from the germline V gene. CDR3: CASRHTGGREKLFF. Here the CDR3 DNA reads TGTGCCAGCAGGCATACAGGGGGCCGAGAAAAACTATTTTTT.

The chain uses TRBV7-2 and TRBJ1-2; D not certain. CDR3 length equals 15 residues. In germline, CDR1 is SGHTA, CDR2 FQGNSA. V lost 4 bases and J 1 base, leaving 13 bases between the germline ends. CDR3 amino acids: CASSSLGLNNYGYTF. The CDR3, as DNA: TGTGCCAGCAGCTCACTAGGACTGAATAACTATGGCTACACCTTC.

The J gene is TRBJ2-7, the V gene TRBV18; D ambiguous. This CDR3 region has 15 residues. Trimming removed 0 bases from V and 0 bases from J, with 9 bases in between. In germline, CDR1 is KGHSH, CDR2 LQKENI. CDR3 DNA sequence: TGTGCCAGCTCACCACCCTCGGCTAGCTCCTACGAGCAGTACTTC. Translating gives CASSPPSASSYEQYF.

The J gene is TRBJ1-1, the V gene TRBV4-3; D is undetermined. Trimming left V 0 bases short and J 1 base short, with 6 bases between. This CDR3 spans 14 amino acids. Germline CDR1 LGHNA, CDR2 YSLEER. The CDR3 DNA reads as TGCGCCAGCAGCCAAGAGTGGGCGAACACTGAAGCTTTCTTT. It yields the protein CASSQEWANTEAFF.

The chain recombines TRBV5-1 with TRBJ2-2; 9 bases align to TRBD1. CDR3 size: 15 residues. V was pared by 3 bases and J by 1 base, with 1 base of the junction left unmatched. Germline V gives CDR1 SGHRS, CDR2 YFSETQ. The CDR3 loop is CASSWGQGNTGELFF. The CDR3 DNA is TGCGCCAGCAGCTGGGGACAGGGGAACACCGGGGAGCTGTTTTTT.

The CDR3: CATSRDGPNTGELFF. In DNA form, the CDR3 reads TGTGCCACCAGCAGAGATGGCCCCAACACCGGGGAGCTGTTTTTT. The chain is built from TRBV15 and TRBJ2-2; D gene ambiguous. This CDR3 is 15 amino acids long. Germline V CDR1 and CDR2: LNHNV, YYDKDF (reference sequence). V dropped 0 bases and J dropped 2 bases, with 7 bases sitting between them.

This chain links TRBV19 with TRBJ1-1; TRBD1 is a possible D gene (6 bases). The germline V gene encodes CDR1 LNHDA and CDR2 SQIVND (reference sequence). The V end lost 3 bases, the J end lost 0 bases, and 8 bases lay between the germline ends. This CDR3 has 14 residues. The CDR3 region is CASSIDRMNTEAFF. As DNA, the CDR3 is TGTGCCAGTAGTATTGACAGGATGAACACTGAAGCTTTCTTT.

The chain recombines TRBV9 with TRBJ2-5, with 10 positions matching TRBD2. The V and J ends lost 1 base and 5 bases, in that order; junction bases with no gene match: 8. Germline-derived CDR1 and CDR2 are SGDLS and YYNGEE. The CDR3 length is 16 residues. CDR3 DNA: TGTGCCAGCAGCGTACGCCCTAGCGGGGGAAAGGAGACCCAGTACTTC. Translation: CASSVRPSGGKETQYF.

The V gene is TRBV14, the J gene TRBJ1-4; D uncertain. V was trimmed by 2 bases and J by 3 bases, leaving 13 bases between them. Germline V CDR1 and CDR2: SGHDN, FVKESK. This CDR3 comprises 16 residues. The CDR3 here is CASSQRGPRANEKLFF. CDR3 in DNA: TGTGCCAGCAGCCAAAGAGGTCCAAGAGCTAATGAAAAACTGTTTTTT.

V gene TRBV9 combines with J gene TRBJ2-5, with D maybe TRBD1 (5 bases). The CDR3 sequence is 14 residues long. In germline, CDR1 is SGDLS, CDR2 YYNGEE. The ends were cut back, 3 bases at V and 2 bases at J, with 11 bases in the middle. The DNA of the CDR3 is TGTGCCAGCAGCGCCGACAGCCAACAAGAGACCCAGTACTTC. Protein: CASSADSQQETQYF. The complete variable domain, with remaining parts taken from reference TRBV9 and TRBJ2-5, reads DSGVTQTPKHLITATGQRVTLRCSPRSGDLSVYWYQQSLDQGLQFLIQYYNGEERAKGNILERFSAQQFPDLHSELNLSSLELGDSALYFCASSADSQQETQYFGPGTRLLVL.

This clone was detected only a few times. The chain links TRBV30 to TRBJ2-3, with a tentative D call TRBD1 (6 bases). From germline, CDR1 is GTSNPN and CDR2 SVGIG (reference sequence). The V and J ends lost 1 base and 6 bases respectively, with 20 bases between them. The CDR3 spans 16 residues. Here the CDR3 reads CAWSEGELGPHDTQYF. The CDR3 region has the DNA TGTGCCTGGAGTGAGGGGGAGCTGGGACCACACGATACGCAGTATTTT.

This chain joins TRBV10-3 and TRBJ1-2; D is possibly TRBD1 (5 bases). The CDR3 extends over 14 amino acids. The V end was cut by 4 bases, the J end by 7 bases, with 16 bases between. CDR1 ENHRY and CDR2 SYGVKD come from the germline V gene. CDR3: CAISVGQSASGYTF. The CDR3 DNA follows: TGTGCCATCAGTGTGGGGCAGAGCGCGTCTGGCTACACCTTC.

The genes are TRBV9 and TRBJ1-1; no clear D gene. V was clipped by 0 bases and J by 3 bases, with 6 bases between them. This CDR3 spans 13 amino acids. Germline V CDR1 and CDR2: SGDLS, YYNGEE. The CDR3 DNA reads as TGTGCCAGCAGCGTAGGCCGAGACACTGAAGCTTTCTTT. This sequence encodes CASSVGRDTEAFF.

V and J are TRBV4-3 and TRBJ2-3; perhaps TRBD2 as D (7 bases). V was cut by 0 bases and J by 2 bases, with 15 bases left in between. Looked up from germline, CDR1 is LGHNA and CDR2 is YSLEER. The CDR3 has 17 amino acids. Here the CDR3 reads CASSQEKGGGPTDTQYF. CDR3 sequence (DNA): TGCGCCAGCAGCCAAGAAAAAGGGGGGGGCCCCACAGATACGCAGTATTTT.

This chain joins TRBV15 and TRBJ1-4, with D hard to call. This CDR3 region has 16 residues. The germline V gene has CDR1 LNHNV and CDR2 YYDKDF (reference sequence). Trimming shortened V by 4 bases and J by 3 bases, and 15 bases separated the two germline ends. DNA of the CDR3: TGTGCCACCAGCACCCGCGGGCTTAAGTCTAATGAAAAACTGTTTTTT. This gives the protein CATSTRGLKSNEKLFF.

V and J are TRBV6-1 and TRBJ2-7; TRBD2 agrees at 9 bases. Germline V gene data show CDR1 as MNHNS and CDR2 as SASEGT. V dropped 2 bases and J dropped 2; count of bases not matched to a gene: 4. The CDR3 has 15 amino acids. CDR3 sequence: CASSEYPSGTYEQYF. In nucleotides, the CDR3 is TGTGCCAGCAGTGAATATCCTAGCGGGACCTACGAGCAGTACTTC.

In DNA form, the CDR3 reads TGTGCCAGCAGTTTACTTGCAGGTGTCTCGTACAATGAGCAGTTCTTC. Translation gives CASSLLAGVSYNEQFF. The rearrangement uses TRBV27 and TRBJ2-1, with D unresolved. Trimming stripped 2 bases from V and 4 bases from J, with 15 bases between. The germline gives CDR1 MNHEY, CDR2 SMNVEV (reference sequence). The CDR3 consists of 16 residues.

The V call is TRBV2, the J call TRBJ1-2; D gene ambiguous. The CDR3 loop spans 13 amino acids. Between the trimmed V and J ends, which lost 1 base and 4 bases, there was a span of 7 bases. Germline values: CDR1 SNHLY, CDR2 FYNNEI. The CDR3 region is CASSEVGLYGYTF. The CDR3 DNA follows: TGTGCCAGCAGTGAAGTGGGCCTCTATGGCTACACCTTC.

The chain is built from TRBV5-1 and TRBJ2-7; perhaps TRBD1 as D (8 bases). CDR1 is SGHRS, CDR2 YFSETQ, per germline. The CDR3 totals 18 residues. Trimming took 2 bases from V and 2 from J, leaving 23 bases between them. CDR3 nucleotides: TGCGCCAGCAGCTTCCCGCAGGGGGCTAGCGGTCGTACCTACGAGCAGTACTTC. Translating it yields CASSFPQGASGRTYEQYF. Drawing the rest from reference TRBV5-1 and TRBJ2-7, the complete variable domain is KAGVTQTPRYLIKTRGQQVTLSCSPISGHRSVSWYQQTPGQGLQFLFEYFSETQRNKGNFPGRFSGRQFSNSRSEMNVSTLELGDSALYLCASSFPQGASGRTYEQYFGPGTRLTVT.

This clone was recorded only once. This chain uses TRBV27 with TRBJ2-1; D gene uncertain. The CDR3 covers 14 residues. Germline CDR1 reads MNHEY; CDR2 reads SMNVEV (reference sequence). Trimming left V 6 bases short and J 4 bases short, with 13 bases between. CDR3 bases: TGTGCCAGCAGCCTCGATGCCAGGTACAATGAGCAGTTCTTC. Translation: CASSLDARYNEQFF.

J is TRBJ1-6 and V is TRBV6-5; perhaps TRBD1 as D (6 bases). CDR3 length equals 15 residues. CDR1 is MNHEY, CDR2 SVGAGI, per germline. V lost 6 bases and J 7 bases, leaving 16 bases between the germline ends. The CDR3 bases are TGTGCCAGCAGGGAAAACAGGGAACGGAATTCACCCCTCCACTTT. Translation: CASRENRERNSPLHF.